Listed below are T cell receptor beta chains from one sample, sequenced in a study of regulatory T cells in long-lasting Graves disease. TCRdb re-derived calls from the multiplex PCR reads in MiXCR, one entry per CDR3 protein. There are some 350,000 distinct CDR3 sequences in the sample; 15% to 20% occur only once, and around 21% lies in the top ten. The same data also contributed to another study, on T cells in Graves' hyperthyroidism and ophthalmopathy.

Specimen: peripheral blood mononuclear cells (PBMCs), collected at new diagnosis, from a patient treated with antithyroid drugs. These TCRs come from a woman aged 18-29 years with Graves disease. Each CDR3 is given with its conserved first and last residue. A D gene is named only where the DNA matches it firmly. A row's size may be missing; if present it is once, few, many or a size class.

J gene | clone size | V gene | D gene | CDR3 length | CDR3 protein | CDR3 DNA
TRBJ1-1 | few | TRBV9 | . | 15 | CASSVDGGGATEAFF | TGTGCCAGCAGCGTAGACGGCGGAGGAGCCACTGAAGCTTTCTTT
TRBJ2-1 | many | TRBV28 | . | 15 | CASRVTGRLGNEQFF | TGTGCCAGCAGGGTAACGGGGCGTCTTGGCAATGAGCAGTTCTTC
TRBJ2-2 | many | TRBV5-1 | . | 15 | CASSLMRADTGELFF | TGCGCCAGCAGCTTGATGAGGGCCGACACCGGGGAGCTGTTTTTT
TRBJ1-5 | many | TRBV27 | . | 15 | CASSGGGQFNQPQHF | TGTGCCAGCAGCGGGGGGGGGCAGTTCAATCAGCCCCAGCATTTT
TRBJ1-1 | many | TRBV28 | TRBD1 | 12 | CASSTTGAGAFF | TGTGCCAGCAGCACAACAGGGGCTGGAGCTTTCTTT
TRBJ1-1 | many | TRBV11-1 | . | 13 | CASSSTRGAEAFF | TGTGCCAGCAGCTCAACTAGAGGGGCTGAAGCTTTCTTT
TRBJ2-3 | many | TRBV3-1 | TRBD2 | 16 | CASSLGTSGGVDTQYF | TGTGCCAGCAGCCTTGGGACTAGCGGGGGAGTAGATACGCAGTATTTT
TRBJ2-5 | many | TRBV2 | . | 13 | CASILEAPEPQYF | TGTGCCAGCATACTAGAGGCGCCAGAGCCCCAGTACTTC
TRBJ2-1 | many | TRBV28 | . | 15 | CASTAGPTSYNEQFF | TGTGCCAGCACCGCGGGACCTACCTCCTACAATGAGCAGTTCTTC
TRBJ1-1 | . | TRBV5-1 | . | 15 | CASSSQGTMNTEAFF | TGCGCCAGCAGCAGCCAAGGGACGATGAACACTGAAGCTTTCTTT
TRBJ2-1 | . | TRBV19 | TRBD2 | 13 | CASTLAGGREQFF | TGTGCCAGTACCCTAGCGGGAGGGCGTGAGCAGTTCTTC
TRBJ1-3 | many | TRBV6-2/TRBV6-3 | . | 13 | CASSGASGNTIYF | TGTGCCAGCAGTGGCGCGTCGGGAAACACCATATATTTT
TRBJ2-1 | many | TRBV2 | . | 14 | CASSGRVAQVEQFF | TGTGCCAGCAGTGGAAGGGTAGCCCAGGTTGAGCAGTTCTTC
TRBJ2-3 | many | TRBV9 | TRBD2 | 18 | CASSAELAGGRHTDTQYF | TGTGCCAGCAGCGCCGAGTTAGCGGGAGGGCGTCACACAGATACGCAGTATTTT
TRBJ1-2 | many | TRBV2 | . | 14 | CASSPLVGDYGYTF | TGTGCCAGCAGTCCATTGGTGGGGGACTATGGCTACACCTTC
TRBJ2-3 | many | TRBV12-3/TRBV12-4 | TRBD2 | 14 | CASSRTSGTDTQYF | TGTGCCAGCAGTCGGACTAGCGGCACAGATACGCAGTATTTT
TRBJ1-4 | many | TRBV12-3/TRBV12-4 | . | 14 | CASSPRAANEKLFF | TGTGCCAGCAGCCCGCGAGCGGCTAATGAAAAACTGTTTTTT
TRBJ2-1 | . | TRBV5-1 | . | 16 | CASSLGSIRSYNEQFF | TGCGCCAGCAGCTTGGGGTCAATTCGCTCCTACAATGAGCAGTTCTTC
TRBJ2-7 | many | TRBV15 | . | 14 | CATSRDLLKYEQYF | TGTGCCACCAGCAGAGATCTGTTGAAATACGAGCAGTACTTC
TRBJ2-1 | few | TRBV6-1 | . | 15 | CASRDSPSSYNEQFF | TGTGCCAGCAGGGACAGCCCAAGCTCCTACAATGAGCAGTTCTTC
TRBJ1-2 | . | TRBV9 | . | 16 | CASSVEGAVANYGYTF | TGTGCCAGCAGCGTAGAGGGTGCGGTAGCTAACTATGGCTACACCTTC
TRBJ1-2 | many | TRBV6-5 | . | 16 | CASSYRGGSPTDGYTF | TGTGCCAGCAGTTACCGTGGGGGGAGTCCCACTGATGGCTACACCTTC
TRBJ2-7 | many | TRBV10-1 | TRBD1 | 13 | CASQGANTYEQYF | TGCGCCAGCCAGGGGGCTAATACCTACGAGCAGTACTTC
TRBJ2-1 | . | TRBV20-1 | . | 16 | CSASFPLREPNNEQFF | TGCAGTGCTAGCTTCCCCCTCAGGGAACCGAACAATGAGCAGTTCTTC
TRBJ2-7 | many | TRBV4-2 | . | 17 | CASSQDFMEGGGIEQYF | TGTGCCAGCAGCCAAGATTTCATGGAGGGGGGGGGAATCGAGCAGTACTTC
TRBJ2-1 | many | TRBV5-1 | TRBD2 | 15 | CASSSTETSGNEQFF | TGCGCCAGCAGCTCCACAGAGACTAGCGGCAATGAGCAGTTCTTC
TRBJ1-5 | many | TRBV28 | . | 14 | CASSLVGGYQPQHF | TGTGCCAGCAGTTTAGTCGGGGGGTATCAGCCCCAGCATTTT
TRBJ1-5 | many | TRBV7-2 | . | 15 | CASSLSPHSNQPQHF | TGTGCCAGCAGCTTAAGTCCCCATAGCAATCAGCCCCAGCATTTT
TRBJ2-7 | . | TRBV15 | . | 13 | CATSSRFRLEQYF | TGTGCCACCAGCAGTCGGTTCAGGCTCGAGCAGTACTTC
TRBJ2-7 | many | TRBV7-8 | . | 15 | CASSPRAMGAYEQYF | TGTGCCAGCAGCCCCCGGGCCATGGGGGCCTACGAGCAGTACTTC
TRBJ2-1 | many | TRBV5-1 | TRBD2 | 19 | CASSSTPSRASGFDNEQFF | TGCGCCAGCAGCTCCACCCCGAGTCGGGCTAGCGGGTTCGACAATGAGCAGTTCTTC
TRBJ1-5 | . | TRBV6-1 | . | 15 | CASSEPVNSNQPQHF | TGTGCCAGCAGTGAACCCGTTAATAGCAATCAGCCCCAGCATTTT
TRBJ2-3 | many | TRBV7-9 | . | 15 | CASSGWVGLADTQYF | TGTGCCAGCAGCGGCTGGGTTGGGCTCGCAGATACGCAGTATTTT
TRBJ2-7 | . | TRBV5-4 | . | 17 | CASSYTGFSSGYDEQYF | TGTGCCAGCAGCTATACAGGGTTTAGTAGTGGTTACGACGAGCAGTACTTC
TRBJ2-2 | few | TRBV9 | . | 17 | CASSVAERTGNTGELFF | TGTGCCAGCAGCGTAGCCGAGAGAACAGGGAACACCGGGGAGCTGTTTTTT
TRBJ1-1 | many | TRBV11-2 | . | 17 | CASSLDVVRHRNTEAFF | TGTGCCAGCAGCTTAGACGTGGTACGACACCGGAACACTGAAGCTTTCTTT